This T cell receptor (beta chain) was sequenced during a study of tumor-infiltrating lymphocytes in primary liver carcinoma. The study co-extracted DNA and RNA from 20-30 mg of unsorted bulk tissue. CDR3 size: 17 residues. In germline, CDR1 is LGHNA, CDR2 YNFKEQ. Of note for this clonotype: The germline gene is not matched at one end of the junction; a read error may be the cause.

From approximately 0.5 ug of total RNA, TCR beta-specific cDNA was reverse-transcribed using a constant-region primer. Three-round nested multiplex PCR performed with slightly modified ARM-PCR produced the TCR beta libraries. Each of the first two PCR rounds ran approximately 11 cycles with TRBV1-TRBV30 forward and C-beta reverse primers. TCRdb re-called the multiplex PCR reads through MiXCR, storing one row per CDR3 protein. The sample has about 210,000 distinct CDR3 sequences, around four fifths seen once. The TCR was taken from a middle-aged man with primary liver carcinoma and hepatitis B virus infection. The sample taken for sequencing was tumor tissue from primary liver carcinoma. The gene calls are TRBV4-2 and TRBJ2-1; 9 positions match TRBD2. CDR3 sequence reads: CVSSQEPGLAGYNEQFF. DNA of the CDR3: TGTGTCAGCAGCCAAGAGCCCGGGCTAGCGGGATACAATGAGCAGTTCTTC.